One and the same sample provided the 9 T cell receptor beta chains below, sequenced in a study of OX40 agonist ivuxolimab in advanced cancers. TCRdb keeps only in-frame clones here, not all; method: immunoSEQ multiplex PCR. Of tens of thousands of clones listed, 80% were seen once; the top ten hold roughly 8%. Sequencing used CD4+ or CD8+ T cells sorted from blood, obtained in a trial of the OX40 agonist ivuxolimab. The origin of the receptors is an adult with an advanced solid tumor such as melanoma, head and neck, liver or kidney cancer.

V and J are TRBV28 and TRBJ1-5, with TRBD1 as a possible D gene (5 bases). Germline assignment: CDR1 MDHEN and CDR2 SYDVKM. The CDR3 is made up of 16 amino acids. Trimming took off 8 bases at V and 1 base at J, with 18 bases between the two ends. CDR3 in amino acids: CASHPGSLWSNQPQHF. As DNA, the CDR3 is TGTGCCAGCCATCCAGGGAGCTTATGGAGCAATCAGCCCCAGCATTTT.

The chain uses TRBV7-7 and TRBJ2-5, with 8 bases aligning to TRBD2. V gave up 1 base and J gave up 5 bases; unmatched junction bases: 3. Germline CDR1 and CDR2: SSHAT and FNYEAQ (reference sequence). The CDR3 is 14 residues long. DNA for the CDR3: TGTGCCAGCAGCTTAGTTTTAGCGGGGGAGACCCAGTACTTC. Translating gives CASSLVLAGETQYF.

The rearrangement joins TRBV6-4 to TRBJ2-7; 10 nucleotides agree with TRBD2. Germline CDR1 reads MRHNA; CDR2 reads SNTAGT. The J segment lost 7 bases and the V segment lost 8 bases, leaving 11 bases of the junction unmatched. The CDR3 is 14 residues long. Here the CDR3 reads CASPTRGLAVEQYV. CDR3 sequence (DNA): TGTGCCAGCCCTACCCGTGGACTAGCGGTAGAGCAGTACGTC.

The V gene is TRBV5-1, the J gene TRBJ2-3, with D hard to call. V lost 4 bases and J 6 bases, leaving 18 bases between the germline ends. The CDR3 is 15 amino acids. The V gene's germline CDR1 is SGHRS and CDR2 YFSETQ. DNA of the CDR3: TGCGCCAGCAGCCCCCACCCCGGACGAGACGATACGCAGTATTTT. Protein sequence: CASSPHPGRDDTQYF.

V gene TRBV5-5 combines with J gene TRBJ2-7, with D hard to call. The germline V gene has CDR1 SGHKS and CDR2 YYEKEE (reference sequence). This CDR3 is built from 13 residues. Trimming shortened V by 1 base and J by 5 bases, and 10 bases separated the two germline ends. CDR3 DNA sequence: TGTGCCAGCAGCTTGAGCCCCGCCAACGAGCAGTACGTC. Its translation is CASSLSPANEQYV.

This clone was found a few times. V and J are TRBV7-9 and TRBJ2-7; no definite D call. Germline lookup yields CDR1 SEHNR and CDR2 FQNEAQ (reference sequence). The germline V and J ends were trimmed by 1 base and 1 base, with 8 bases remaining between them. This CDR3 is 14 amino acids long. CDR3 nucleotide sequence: TGTGCCAGCAGCTTAGGGGCAGCGTCCTACGAGCAGTACTTC. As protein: CASSLGAASYEQYF.

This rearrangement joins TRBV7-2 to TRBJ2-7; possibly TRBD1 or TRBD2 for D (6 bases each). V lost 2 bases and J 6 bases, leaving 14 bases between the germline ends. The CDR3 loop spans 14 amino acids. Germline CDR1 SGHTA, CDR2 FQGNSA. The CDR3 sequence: CASSLMRGDIEQYF. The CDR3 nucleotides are TGTGCCAGCAGCTTAATGAGGGGGGACATCGAGCAGTACTTC.

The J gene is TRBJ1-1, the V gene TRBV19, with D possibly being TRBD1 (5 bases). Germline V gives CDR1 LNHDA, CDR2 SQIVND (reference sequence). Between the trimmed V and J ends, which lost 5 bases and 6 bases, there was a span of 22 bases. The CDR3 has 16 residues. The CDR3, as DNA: TGTGCCAGTAGTCTTTTACCCGGGACGAGAGTTCCTGAAGCTTTCTTT. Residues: CASSLLPGTRVPEAFF.

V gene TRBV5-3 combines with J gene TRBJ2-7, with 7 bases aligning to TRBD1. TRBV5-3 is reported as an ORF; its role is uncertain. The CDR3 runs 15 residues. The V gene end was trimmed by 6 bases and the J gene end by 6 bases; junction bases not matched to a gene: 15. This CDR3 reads CARTQRAGGSGEQYF. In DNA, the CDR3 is TGTGCCAGAACCCAGAGGGCAGGGGGTTCCGGCGAGCAGTACTTC.